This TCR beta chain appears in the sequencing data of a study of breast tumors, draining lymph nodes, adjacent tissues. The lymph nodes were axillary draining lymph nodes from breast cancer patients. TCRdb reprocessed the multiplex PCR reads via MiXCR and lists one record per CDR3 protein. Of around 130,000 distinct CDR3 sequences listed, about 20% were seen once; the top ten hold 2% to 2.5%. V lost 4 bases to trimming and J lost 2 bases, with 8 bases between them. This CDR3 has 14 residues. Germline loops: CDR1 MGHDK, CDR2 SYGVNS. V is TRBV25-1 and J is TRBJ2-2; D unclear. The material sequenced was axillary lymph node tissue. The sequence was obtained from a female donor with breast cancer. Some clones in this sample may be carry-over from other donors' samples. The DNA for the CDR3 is TGTGCCAGCAGTGGAACACAAAACACCGGGGAGCTGTTTTTT. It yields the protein CASSGTQNTGELFF. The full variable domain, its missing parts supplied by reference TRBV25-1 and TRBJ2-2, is EADIYQTPRYLVIGTGKKITLECSQTMGHDKMYWYQQDPGMELHLIHYSYGVNSTEKGDLSSESTVSRIRTEHFPLTLESARPSHTSQYLCASSGTQNTGELFFGEGSRLTVL.